The source of this T cell receptor (beta chain) is a study of blood T cell repertoires in COVID-19 (dated by TCRdb to between 2020 and 2021). Broadly, across the study: Collaborator samples came from the United States, Italy and Spain and covered acute and convalescent phases of COVID-19. Where available, HLA class I and class II types were taken from metadata supplied by the sample provider and were not determined by assay-based typing. The prospective study material was composed of cDNA or gDNA derived from T cells, B-cell-depleted T cells, or PBMCs. Sample metadata almost always included a de-identified subject ID, COVID-19 status, age in years and sex. Samples came from the ongoing ImmuneRACE study (first 160 participants) plus 1,254 subjects from 6 global collaborators. The dataset comprised deeply sampled blood TCRbeta repertoires from subjects exposed to, actively infected with, or recovered from COVID-19. A freely available public database, intended as a resource for researchers studying the immune response to SARS-CoV-2, is where the repertoires were released.

TCRbeta CDR3 regions were amplified from genomic DNA by means of the immunoSEQ Assay, a bias-controlled multiplex PCR. From the authors' description of their analysis: The number of nucleated cells in each sample was estimated by amplification of reference gene primers within the assay. Sequence reads were collapsed and filtered to measure the absolute abundance of every unique TCRbeta CDR3 rearrangement. For each sample, productive Simpson clonality was calculated as the square root of Simpson's diversity index over productive rearrangements. This is the immuneACCESS table as TCRdb keeps it, with only in-frame sequences that have V and J called. A part of the clones is gone; compared with another copy, unresolved V genes explain less than half, and the rest is unexplained. V, J and clone size reflect that table, while D and trimming were determined from the DNA. The sample profile shows some 95,000 clones; approximately 91% of them were found once. Under 2% of the sample is taken by the ten largest.

This clone was recorded only once. The antigen it recognizes is unknown. No much larger clone exists at a distance of one base, and base qualities are not known. The collaborating institutions used their own protocols to collect whole blood in K2EDTA tubes. Collaborator samples were shipped for TCRbeta analysis as frozen whole blood, isolated PBMCs, or DNA extracted from either sample type. A distance of 11 bases separates the germline ends of V and J, which lose 0 bases and 2 bases respectively. The CDR3 runs 15 residues from the cysteine to the phenylalanine. Only the CDR3 DNA stays, 45 bases, in frame from base 1. As encoded in the germline V gene, CDR1 is MGHRA while CDR2 is YSYEKL. General findings and caveats noted by the study authors: The quantity of clinical and demographic metadata differed by source and by participant and was supplied without curation.

The sequence joins TRBV4-1 to TRBJ2-7; a tentative D call is TRBD2 (6 bases match). The clonotype originates from a human donor with active COVID-19. The donor label of this sample is uncertain. Input material: peripheral blood. This receptor has the CDR3 CASSQEGGRTYEQYF. The DNA reads as follows: TGCGCCAGCAGCCAAGAGGGAGGACGAACCTACGAGCAGTACTTC.